This entry concerns a single T cell receptor beta chain. The data are from a study of T cell changes during pregnancy in multiple sclerosis. The CDR3 has 13 residues. Germline V gives CDR1 GTSNPN, CDR2 SVGIG (reference sequence). Trimming stripped 5 bases from V and 3 bases from J, with 11 bases between. The assay was immunoSEQ multiplex PCR, and TCRdb's table has in-frame clones only and misses some. The table includes around 96,000 clones, 85% to 95% detected once. The sequence was obtained from a female donor with multiple sclerosis, enrolled in a pregnancy study. The chain uses TRBV30 and TRBJ1-5; TRBD1 might be the D (6 bases). Sequenced here: peripheral blood, sampled in the first trimester of pregnancy. The CDR3 nucleotides are TGTGCCTGGGACGGACAGCCCAATCAGCCCCAGCATTTT. Translated, it gives CAWDGQPNQPQHF.